The T cell receptor beta chain under discussion was sequenced for a study of control samples from healthy donors and cancer patients. Libraries were prepared by immunoSEQ multiplex PCR; TCRdb keeps only in-frame clonotypes and omits some of them. The table has 45,000 to 60,000 clones, about 95% seen once; the top ten hold approximately 4.3%. Germline V lookup: CDR1 LNHDA, CDR2 SQIVND (reference sequence). V dropped 6 bases and J dropped 4 bases, with 26 bases sitting between them. This CDR3 comprises 18 residues. Sequencing was done on a sample of blood. This sequence originates from a man aged 25 to 40 in good health. The rearrangement joins TRBV19 to TRBJ2-3; a possible D gene is TRBD2 (5 bases). DNA for the CDR3: TGTGCCAGTAGCGCTACGGGCCCGAGGGCCTTAGAGCCAGATACGCAGTATTTT. It translates to CASSATGPRALEPDTQYF.